This T cell receptor beta chain was sequenced during a study of Ad26.COV2.S vaccination and SARS-CoV-2 variants (dated by TCRdb to 2020 to 2023). The study in broad terms: Vaccine-arm donors were drawn from COV1001, a multicentre, randomized, double-blind, placebo-controlled phase I-IIa trial of Ad26.COV2.S in healthy adults. Trial participants were randomized into five groups of five, in which low-dose or high-dose Ad26.COV2.S was given once or twice, or placebo was given on both occasions. Throughout the experiments and outcome assessment, investigators stayed blinded to trial group allocation. A total of roughly 32 samples were included in the TCR-sequenced set, comprising roughly 19 Ad26.COV2.S vaccine recipients, 5 placebo recipients and 8 SARS-CoV-2 convalescent individuals. TCRbeta repertoire sequencing served as the tool for gauging how specific and how broad the SARS-CoV-2-reactive T cell receptors were following Ad26.COV2.S vaccination. Dosing of Ad26.COV2.S was intramuscular, at either 5x10^10 or 1x10^11 viral particles, delivered as one shot or as two shots spaced 56 days apart. The investigation overall reported the following: Spike-specific TCR breadth was higher in Ad26.COV2.S recipients than in placebo recipients (P = 0.0014). It was noted by the authors that total T cell responses may have been underestimated by the TCR breadth and depth analyses. The study was not powered for comparison of responses between vaccine doses or regimens. Vaccine and placebo recipients had comparable non-spike TCR breadth, which fits with the vaccine containing only spike. After vaccination, substantial breadth of spike-specific CD8+ and CD4+ T cell responses was reported.

The immunoSEQ Assay was the method used to sequence TCRbeta CDR3 regions. After extraction, genomic DNA underwent amplification by bias-controlled multiplex PCR, followed by high-throughput sequencing. The study's processing was this. Collapsing and filtering of sequences were performed to quantify the absolute abundance of each unique TCRbeta CDR3 region. T cell fraction was estimated by normalizing TCRbeta template counts to usable DNA, with usable DNA measured through amplification of reference genes found in all nucleated cells. Repertoire TCRs were annotated as SARS-CoV-2-specific when V gene, CDR3 amino acid sequence and J gene were exactly matched to a known reactive TCR set. The reference SARS-CoV-2 TCR set came from MIRA and was filtered for enrichment in COVID-19-positive ImmuneCODE repertoires, removing public or cross-reactive TCRs. Using the MIRA antigens, annotated TCRs were further analysed by specific ORF or by position within an ORF. Depth was the summed frequency of annotated unique rearrangements, while breadth was defined as annotated unique rearrangements over total unique productive rearrangements. TCR breadth was compared between groups using two-sided Wilcoxon rank-sum tests. As stored in TCRdb, this immuneACCESS dataset retains in-frame rearrangements with V and J assigned. A fraction of the clones does not appear; measured against another copy, unresolved V genes explain less than half of the discrepancy, and the remainder lacks a known reason. V and J calls and clone size follow that table, whereas D and trimming were derived from the DNA. This sample comprises about 420,000 clones, around 89% of them detected only once. About 3.6% of the sample comes from the top ten.

As regards this clone: Which antigen it targets is not known. No quality values exist for individual bases; no much larger clone is one base distant.

Sample treatment or condition, as interpreted from the label and publication: some 19 received Ad26.COV2.S at low or high dose, single or two shots; about 5 received placebo; per-sample allocation not given. Repertoires of vaccine and placebo recipients were sequenced from samples collected on day 63 after the first injection. Between 29 July and 7 August 2020, Cohort 1b enrolled about two dozen adults aged 18-55 years at one site in Boston, USA. Ad26.COV2.S consisted of a replication-incompetent adenovirus type 26 vector by which a prefusion-stabilized SARS-CoV-2 spike protein from the original Wuhan strain was expressed. The junction carries 12 bases between V and J, which are trimmed by 3 bases and 4 bases respectively. The germline V gene provides CDR1 SGHTA and CDR2 FQGNSA. Inclusive of the bounding cysteine and phenylalanine, the CDR3 is 14 residues long. Only the CDR3 portion is preserved as DNA: 42 bases, with reading frame beginning at the first base.

The chain is assembled from TRBV7-2 and TRBJ1-1, with the D gene too uncertain to name. This TCR derives from a person aged 18-65 years who received the Ad26.COV2.S COVID-19 vaccine or a placebo. The specimen comprised peripheral blood, sampled in a trial of Ad26.COV2.S vaccine versus placebo. The nucleotides are TGTGCCAGCAGCTTCAAACATACGGTCACTGAAGCTTTCTTT. Translated, it gives CASSFKHTVTEAFF.